The subject of this entry is one T cell receptor (beta chain). This clonotype showed up just a few times. Its antigen target is currently unknown. No base quality values were provided; no much bigger clone lies one nucleotide off. To prepare the library, 5' RACE was applied. Instrument used: NextSeq 500. Unique molecular identifiers were attached to individual cDNA molecules in the TCR library protocol so that sequencing error and PCR bias could be corrected. Sequencing covered both TCR alpha and beta chains, and within each sample the abundances of alpha and beta sequences were tightly co-correlated. The source study handled its data this way. Decombinator V4 was used to annotate the V gene, J gene and CDR3 of the TCR sequences. TCRs were defined as expanded if a significant change between any two time points was detected under a Poisson model with p below 0.0001. Abundances of TCRs were expressed as counts per million after normalisation to the total number of TCRs sequenced in each sample. MAIT TCRs were defined by TRAV1-2 paired with TRAJ12, TRAJ20 or TRAJ33, and iNKT TCRs by TRAV10 paired with TRAJ18. A search of VDJdb, accessed on 1 November 2021, was run for TCRs annotated to CMV, EBV and SARS-CoV-2, with TCRs annotated for multiple antigens excluded. TCRdb ran its own pipeline on the public reads, namely fastp trimming at Q25 and MiXCR clone calling, and kept in-frame beta chains. Each entry is one CDR3 protein sequence, shown with its most common DNA and genes. Here the V and J calls rest on TCRdb's processing, not on the authors' analysis. This sample holds under 85,000 distinct CDR3 sequences; 9% to 15% were observed only once. Clones ranked in the top ten supply roughly 15% of the sample.

This record comes from a study of early T cells in non-severe SARS-CoV-2 infection listed by TCRdb under 2021. Turning to the overall study: Because TCR sequencing was done on bulk RNA from unsorted whole blood, the alpha and beta chains could not be paired.

This was a case-control study nested in a cohort of healthcare workers in London, UK, who had nasopharyngeal swab PCR tests and blood samples taken every week. Healthcare workers were recruited between 23 and 31 March 2020, during the week of the UK lockdown, and were followed weekly for up to about 16 weeks. Points the paper makes about the study in general: VDJdb matching was skewed toward anti-spike CD8 responses, so virus-specific expansions were likely underestimated and private and CD4 specificities were missed.

The germline V gene encodes CDR1 MNHEY and CDR2 SVGEGT. Spanning cysteine to phenylalanine, the CDR3 consists of 14 amino acids. The CDR3 DNA has 42 bases and is translated from base 1. Trimming costs V 7 bases and J 2 bases, and their ends lie 9 bases apart. This receptor chain uses TRBV6-2 or TRBV6-3 and TRBJ2-6; TRBD1 might be the D gene, on 5 matching bases. This receptor was identified in an adult who was a healthcare worker with PCR-confirmed SARS-CoV-2 infection or an uninfected control (not recorded which). The donor label of this sample is uncertain. The sequenced sample was whole blood, obtained at baseline. Here the CDR3 is given as CASTQGTGANVLTF. The DNA sequence is TGTGCCAGCACCCAGGGAACTGGGGCCAACGTCCTGACTTTC.